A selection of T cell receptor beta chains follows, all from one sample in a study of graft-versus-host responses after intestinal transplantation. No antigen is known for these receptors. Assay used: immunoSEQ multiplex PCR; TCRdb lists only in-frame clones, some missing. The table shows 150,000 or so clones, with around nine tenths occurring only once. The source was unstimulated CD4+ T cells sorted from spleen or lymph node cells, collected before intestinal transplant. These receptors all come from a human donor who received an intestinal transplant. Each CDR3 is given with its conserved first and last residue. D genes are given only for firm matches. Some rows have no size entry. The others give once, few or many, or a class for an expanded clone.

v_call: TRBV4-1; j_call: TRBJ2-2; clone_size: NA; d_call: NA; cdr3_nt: TGCGCCAGCAGCCAGGGGGGAGACAGGTACAACACCGGGGAGCTGTTTTTT; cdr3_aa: CASSQGGDRYNTGELFF
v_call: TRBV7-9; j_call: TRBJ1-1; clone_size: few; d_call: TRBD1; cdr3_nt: TGTGCCAGCAGCCCCCGAGCAGGGGGCGAGAACACTGAAGCTTTCTTT; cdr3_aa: CASSPRAGGENTEAFF
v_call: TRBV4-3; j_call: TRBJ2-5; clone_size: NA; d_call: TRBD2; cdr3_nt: TGCGCCAGCAGCCAAGAAGATCTAGCGGGAGTGGAGACCCAGTACTTC; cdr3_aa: CASSQEDLAGVETQYF
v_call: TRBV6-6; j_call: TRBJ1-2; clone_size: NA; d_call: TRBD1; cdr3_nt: TGTGCCAGCAGTGGGACGACAGGGAGGTATGGCTACACCTTC; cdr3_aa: CASSGTTGRYGYTF
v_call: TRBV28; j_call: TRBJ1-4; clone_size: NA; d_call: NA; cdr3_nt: TGTGCCAGCAGCCCCTCCGGAGTAGTTGAAAAACTGTTTTTT; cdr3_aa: CASSPSGVVEKLFF
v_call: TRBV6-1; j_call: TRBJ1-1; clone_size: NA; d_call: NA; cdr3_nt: TGTGCCAGCAGTGAAGTGGTGGAGACAATCACTTTCTTT; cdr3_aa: CASSEVVETITFF
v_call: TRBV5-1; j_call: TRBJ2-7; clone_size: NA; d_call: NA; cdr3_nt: TGCGCCAGCAGTCCCGGATTGGCCCAAAACTACGAGCAGTACTTC; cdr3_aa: CASSPGLAQNYEQYF
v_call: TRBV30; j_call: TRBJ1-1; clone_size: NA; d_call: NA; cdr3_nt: TGTGCCCTGAAATATGGTGTTTCTAGCACTGAAGCTTTCTTT; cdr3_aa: CALKYGVSSTEAFF
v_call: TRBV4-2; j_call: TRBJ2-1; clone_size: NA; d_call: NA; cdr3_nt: TGTGCCAGCAGCCAATTTCTCCGTAATGAGCAGTTCTTC; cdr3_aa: CASSQFLRNEQFF
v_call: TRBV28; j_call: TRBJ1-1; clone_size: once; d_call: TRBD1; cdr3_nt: TGTGCCAGCAGTTTCCCACAGGGGGCAGACACTGAAGCTTTCTTT; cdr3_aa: CASSFPQGADTEAFF
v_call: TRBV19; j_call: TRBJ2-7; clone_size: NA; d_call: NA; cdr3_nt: TGTGCCACCAAAAGGGCCCATTTGGGACTGTACTACTACGAGCAGTACTTC; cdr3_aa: CATKRAHLGLYYYEQYF
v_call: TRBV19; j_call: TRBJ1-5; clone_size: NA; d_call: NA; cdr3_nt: TGTGCCAGTAGTATCGGGCGGAGCGAAACCAAGCCCCAGCATTTT; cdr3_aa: CASSIGRSETKPQHF
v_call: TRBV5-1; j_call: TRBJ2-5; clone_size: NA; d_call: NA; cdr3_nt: TGCGCCAGCAGCTGGGGGGAACAAGAGACCCAGTACTTC; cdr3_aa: CASSWGEQETQYF
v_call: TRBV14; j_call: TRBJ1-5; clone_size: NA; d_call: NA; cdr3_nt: TGTGCCAGCAGCCCCTGGAATCAGCCCCAGCATTTT; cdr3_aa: CASSPWNQPQHF
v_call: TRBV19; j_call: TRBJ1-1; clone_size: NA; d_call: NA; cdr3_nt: TGTGCCAGTAGTATGGGCAGATACACTGAAGCTTTCTTT; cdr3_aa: CASSMGRYTEAFF
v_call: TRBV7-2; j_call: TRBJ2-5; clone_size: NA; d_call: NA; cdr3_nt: TGTGCCAGCAGCTCGAGGAGGGGCCAAGAGACCCAGTACTTC; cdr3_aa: CASSSRRGQETQYF
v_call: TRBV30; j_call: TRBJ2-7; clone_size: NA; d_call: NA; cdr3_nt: TGTGCCTGGTTCGGGGGCAGCTACGAGCAGTACTTC; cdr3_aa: CAWFGGSYEQYF
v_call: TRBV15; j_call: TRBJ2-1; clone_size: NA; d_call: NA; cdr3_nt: TGTGCCACTGCCGCTACCGACACCTACAATGAGCAGTTCTTC; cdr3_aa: CATAATDTYNEQFF
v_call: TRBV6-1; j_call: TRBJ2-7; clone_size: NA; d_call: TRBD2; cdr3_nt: TGTGCCAGCAGTGAATTGGGCGGGAGTTACCCCTCCTACGAGCAGTACTTC; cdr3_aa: CASSELGGSYPSYEQYF
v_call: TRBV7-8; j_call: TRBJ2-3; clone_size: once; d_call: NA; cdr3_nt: TGTGCCAGCAGCTTATCCGGCTACACAGATACGCAGTATTTT; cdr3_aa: CASSLSGYTDTQYF
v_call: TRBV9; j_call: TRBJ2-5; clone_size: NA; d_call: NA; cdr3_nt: TGTGCCAGCAGCCCCTTCAGGGGGGGGATGGGGCAAGAGACCCAGTACTTC; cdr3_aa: CASSPFRGGMGQETQYF
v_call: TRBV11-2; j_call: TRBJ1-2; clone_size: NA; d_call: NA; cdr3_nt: TGTGCCAGCGGAAACAGGGACCACTATGGCTACACCTTC; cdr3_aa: CASGNRDHYGYTF
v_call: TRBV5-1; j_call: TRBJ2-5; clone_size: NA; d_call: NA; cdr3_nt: TGCGCCAGCAGCACCAGGGAGGAAGAGACCCAGTACTTC; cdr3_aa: CASSTREEETQYF
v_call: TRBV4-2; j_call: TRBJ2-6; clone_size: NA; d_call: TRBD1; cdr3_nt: TGTGCCAGCAGCCTTACAGAGCGGGACAGGGTTTCTGGGGCCAACGTCCTGACTTTC; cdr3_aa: CASSLTERDRVSGANVLTF
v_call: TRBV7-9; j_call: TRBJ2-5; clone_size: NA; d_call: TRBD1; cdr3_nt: TGTGCCAGCAGCTTAAGCACAGGGGGAGAGACCCAGTACTTC; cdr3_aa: CASSLSTGGETQYF
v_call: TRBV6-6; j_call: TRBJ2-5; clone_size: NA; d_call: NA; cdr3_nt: TGTGCCAGCAGTTACCCGAGATTTGGAGAGCAAGAGACCCAGTACTTC; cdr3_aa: CASSYPRFGEQETQYF
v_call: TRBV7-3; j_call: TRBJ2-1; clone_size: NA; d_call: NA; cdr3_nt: TGTGCCAGCAGCCCCCTTGGCGGAAATGAGCAGTTCTTC; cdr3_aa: CASSPLGGNEQFF
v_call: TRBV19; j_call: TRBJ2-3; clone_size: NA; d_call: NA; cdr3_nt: TGTGCCAGTAGTATGGGTCGGCGAGATACGCAGTATTTT; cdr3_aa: CASSMGRRDTQYF
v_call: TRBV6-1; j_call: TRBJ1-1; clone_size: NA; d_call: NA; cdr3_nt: TGTGCCAGCAAAAGTTTACCAGGGATGAACACTGAAACTTTCTTT; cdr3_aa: CASKSLPGMNTETFF
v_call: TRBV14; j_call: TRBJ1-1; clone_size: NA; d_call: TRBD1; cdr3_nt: TGTGCCAGCAGCCCCTTAGCACATAGGCGGGACAGGGGGAAGAGCACTGAAGCTTTCTTT; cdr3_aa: CASSPLAHRRDRGKSTEAFF
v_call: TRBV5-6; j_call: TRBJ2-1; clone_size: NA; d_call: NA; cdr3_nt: TGTGCCAGCAGCTTGGGACCCTCTGCGTTCTTC; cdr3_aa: CASSLGPSAFF
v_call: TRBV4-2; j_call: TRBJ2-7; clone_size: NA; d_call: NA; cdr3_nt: TGTGCCAGCAGCCAAGAGGGGACCGGGGTGTACGAGCAGTACTTC; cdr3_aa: CASSQEGTGVYEQYF
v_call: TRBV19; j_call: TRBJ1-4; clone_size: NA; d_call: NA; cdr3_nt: TGTGCCAGTAGTAACAGGGCAGCAACTAATGAAAAACTGTTTTTT; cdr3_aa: CASSNRAATNEKLFF
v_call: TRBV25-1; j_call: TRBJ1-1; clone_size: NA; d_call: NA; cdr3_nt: TGTGCCAGCAGCGAACCTCAGGGTATGGCTGAAGCTTTCTTT; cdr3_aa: CASSEPQGMAEAFF
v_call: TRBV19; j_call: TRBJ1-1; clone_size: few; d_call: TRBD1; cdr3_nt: TGTGCCAGTAGTAGCCGGACAGGAGCCCCGAACACTGAAGCTTTCTTT; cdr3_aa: CASSSRTGAPNTEAFF
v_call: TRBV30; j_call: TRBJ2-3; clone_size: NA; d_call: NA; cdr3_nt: TGTGCCTGCCCTAGGATACTAGCTGACCGATTCGAAGGGGCAGATACGCAGTATTTT; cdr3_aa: CACPRILADRFEGADTQYF
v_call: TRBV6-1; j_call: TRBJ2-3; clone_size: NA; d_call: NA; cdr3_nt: TGTGCCACCTTGCGTTTTGCCACAGATACGCAGTATTTT; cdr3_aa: CATLRFATDTQYF
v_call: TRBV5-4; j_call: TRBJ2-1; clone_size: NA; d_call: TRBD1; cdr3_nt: TGTGCCAGCAGCAAAGGGACAGGGGACAATGAGCAGTTCTTC; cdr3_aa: CASSKGTGDNEQFF
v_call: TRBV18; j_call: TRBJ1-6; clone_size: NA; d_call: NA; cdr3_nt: TGTGCCAGCTCACCCGAACAGATTAATTCACCCCTCCACTTT; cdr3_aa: CASSPEQINSPLHF
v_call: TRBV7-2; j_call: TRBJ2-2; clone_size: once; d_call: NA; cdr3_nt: TGTGCCAGCAGCCGATTCGGGGAGCTGTTTTTT; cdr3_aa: CASSRFGELFF